This T cell receptor beta chain was obtained from a study of blood T cells in healthy people across ages. A second PCR of 7 to 11 cycles used a sample-barcoded 5' primer and a J-beta primer mix. TCRdb passed the 5' RACE reads through MiXCR, listing each CDR3 protein once. Here the sample spans more than 800,000 distinct CDR3 sequences, 29% being singletons. With regard to this clonotype: A single base separates this from a much larger clone, so it may be a read error.

CDR3 size: 10 residues. Between the trimmed V and J ends, which lost 2 bases and 6 bases, there was a span of 4 bases. Germline V CDR1 and CDR2: SQVTM, ANQGSEA. The rearrangement joins TRBV29-1 to TRBJ2-5; no reliable D call. The sequencing sample was made of blood. The receptor was isolated from a woman aged 80 or over in good health. This CDR3 is CSVERKTQYF. Here the CDR3 DNA reads TGCAGCGTTGAAAGAAAGACCCAGTACTTC. The variable domain in full, with the rest retrieved from reference TRBV29-1 and TRBJ2-5, is SAVISQKPSRDICQRGTSLTIQCQVDSQVTMMFWYRQQPGQSLTLIATANQGSEATYESGFVIDKFPISRPNLTFSTLTVSNMSPEDSSIYLCSVERKTQYFGPGTRLLVL.